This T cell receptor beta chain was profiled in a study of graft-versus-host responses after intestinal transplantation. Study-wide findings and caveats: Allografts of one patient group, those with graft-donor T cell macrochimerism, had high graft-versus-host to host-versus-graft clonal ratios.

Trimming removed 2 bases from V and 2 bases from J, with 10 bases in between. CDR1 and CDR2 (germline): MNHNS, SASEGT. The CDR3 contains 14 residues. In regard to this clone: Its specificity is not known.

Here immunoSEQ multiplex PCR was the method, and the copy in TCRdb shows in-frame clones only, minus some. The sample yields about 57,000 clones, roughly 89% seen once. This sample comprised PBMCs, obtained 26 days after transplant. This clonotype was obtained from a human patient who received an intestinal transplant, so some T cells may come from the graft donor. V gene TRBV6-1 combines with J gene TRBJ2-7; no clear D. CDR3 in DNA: TGTGCCAGCAGTGAATTTCAGCAGGCCTACGAGCAGTACTTC. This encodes CASSEFQQAYEQYF.